These T cell receptor beta chains were read from a single sample in a study of shared clonotypes between healthy human individuals. Measured with immunoSEQ multiplex PCR; TCRdb has only the in-frame clones, and not every one. The sample shows hundreds of thousands of clones, around 93% of them seen only once. Specimen: naive CD8+ T cells sorted from blood. These receptors all come from a man aged 30-40 years in good health. Each CDR3 is given with its conserved first and last residue.

V	CDR3
TRBV11-2	CASSLVFGGATDEQFF
TRBV5-1	CASSPSRTGTDTQYF
TRBV7-6	CASSKRMADTQYF
TRBV9	CASSVGVGAYNEQFF
TRBV7-9	CASCVGLGDEQFF
TRBV28	CASVRGLSNEQYF
TRBV2	CASSESGASSYEQYF
TRBV28	CASSYPLVFDSRNTEAFF
TRBV9	CASSPFGGYTDTQYF
TRBV25-1	CASSPGGLSTYEQYF
TRBV7-7	CASSSGGDRGGETQYF
TRBV4-1	CASSQIPSRYPLYEQYF
TRBV2	CASKYRVGEQYF
TRBV19	CASSPTSGIDSTDTQYF
TRBV4-3	CASSAFRDQGQPQHF
TRBV7-9	CASSFVAAPENYGYTF
TRBV19	CASSAYSGGGTEAFF
TRBV4-3	CASSQFGTGGVINEQFF
TRBV7-9	CASSSRDDTEAFF
TRBV10-3	CAISKDTNNQPQHF
TRBV13	CASSLGQGLGEQYF
TRBV11-3	CASSLDRQNTGELFF
TRBV7-6	CASSFRGHGYTF
TRBV4-1	CASSQAGTGVELFF
TRBV7-9	CASSDPGLAALTSTDTQYF
TRBV6-5	CASSTGQYNEQFF
TRBV19	CASSPTGATDTQYF
TRBV5-4	CASSLTPRLAGGYNEQFF
TRBV5-8	CASSWAGTGNGYTF
TRBV5-6	CASSQKYRVGLAEAFF
TRBV14	CASSQDYGTEYSGANVLTF
TRBV7-9	CASSLVTEEDTEAFF
TRBV27	CASSGSTPRSYEQYF
TRBV5-4	CASSLTIGQTEAFF
TRBV5-6	CASSFGTSYNEQFF
TRBV15	CATSRDGRPGELFF
TRBV27	CASSTRDRRNEQYF